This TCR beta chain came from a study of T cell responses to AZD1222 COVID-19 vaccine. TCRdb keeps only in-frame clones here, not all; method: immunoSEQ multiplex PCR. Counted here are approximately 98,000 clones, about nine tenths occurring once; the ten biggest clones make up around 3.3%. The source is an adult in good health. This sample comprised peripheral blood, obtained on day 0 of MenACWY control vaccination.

The CDR3 protein is CASSYGYGYTF. The CDR3 nucleotides read TGTGCCAGCAGTTATGGGTATGGCTACACCTTC. This rearrangement joins TRBV6-2 or TRBV6-3 to TRBJ1-2; D not resolved. Germline loops: CDR1 MNHEY, CDR2 SVGEGT. There are 11 residues in the CDR3. V was cut by 3 bases and J by 5 bases, with 4 bases left in between.